The clone carrying this T cell receptor (beta chain) was detected many times. These data belong to a study of T cells in Graves' hyperthyroidism and ophthalmopathy. The V gene's germline CDR1 is MNHEY and CDR2 SVGAGI. V was trimmed by 2 bases and J by 4 bases, leaving 9 bases between them. This CDR3 contains 14 residues. From RNA transcripts, TCR beta CDR3 regions were amplified. An initial round of RT-PCR targeting the TCR CDR3 relied on the HTBI primer set. TCRdb passed the multiplex PCR reads through MiXCR, listing each CDR3 protein once. The sample has approximately 400,000 distinct CDR3 sequences, more than 15% seen once.

This receptor was obtained from a woman aged 18 to 35 with Graves' hyperthyroidism. The chain combines TRBV6-5 with TRBJ1-5; D is unresolved. Source material: blood. CDR3 nucleotide sequence: TGTGCCAGCAGTTACGGACGGAATAATCAGCCCCAGCATTTT. Protein sequence: CASSYGRNNQPQHF.